The 20 T cell receptor beta chains below come from one sample, sequenced in a study of blood T cells in healthy people across ages. A second PCR of 7 to 11 cycles used a sample-barcoded 5' primer and a J-beta primer mix. TCRdb re-called the 5' RACE reads with MiXCR, one entry per CDR3 protein. The sample has 650,000 to 1,000,000 distinct CDR3 sequences; 35% to 40% are singletons. Sequenced sample: blood. The receptors were sampled from a man in his late teens or twenties in good health.

This clonotype was observed many times. This sequence joins TRBV12-3 or TRBV12-4 and TRBJ2-5, with 10 bases lining up with TRBD2. CDR3 length: 16 residues. V gave up 5 bases and J gave up 2 bases; unmatched junction bases: 8. CDR3 DNA: TGTGCCAGCAGTCCAAAGCTAGCGGGGGCGCAAGAGACCCAGTACTTC. Protein product: CASSPKLAGAQETQYF.

In its sample, this clonotype was seen a few times. This rearrangement joins TRBV5-1 to TRBJ2-2; TRBD1 or TRBD2 may be the D gene (5 bases each). V was shortened by 1 base and J by 5 bases, with 12 bases between the two germline ends. The CDR3 is 15 residues long. Germline V gene lookup returns CDR1 SGHRS and CDR2 YFSETQ. CDR3 protein: CASSLNGADTGELFF. CDR3 nucleotides: TGCGCCAGCAGCTTGAACGGGGCGGATACCGGGGAGCTGTTTTTT.

This clonotype has more than one count but fewer than ten. A read error is possible here, since a much larger clone lies one base away. The gene calls are TRBV5-6 and TRBJ2-1; no clear D gene. Trimming shortened V by 0 bases and J by 13 bases, and 11 bases separated the two germline ends. The CDR3 loop spans 12 amino acids. CDR1 SGHDT and CDR2 YYEEEE come from the germline V gene. CDR3 protein: CASSLDLETQFF. DNA for the CDR3: TGTGCCAGCAGCTTGGATTTGGAGACCCAGTTCTTC.

On this clonotype: A read error may account for a junction end that differs from germline. The chain is built from TRBV12-3 or TRBV12-4 and TRBJ1-2; D gene ambiguous. This CDR3 spans 14 amino acids. The CDR3 DNA is TGTGCCAGCAGTTTTTCCGGCCGTAGTTATGGCCACACCTTC. Protein: CASSFSGRSYGHTF.

Ten or more counts support this clonotype. The chain links TRBV12-3 or TRBV12-4 to TRBJ1-6; D is unclear. V was clipped by 7 bases and J by 2 bases, with 9 bases between them. The CDR3 runs to 14 residues. CDR3 DNA sequence: TGTGCCAGCAAAGAGCCAGCCTATAATTCACCCCTCCACTTT. Protein product: CASKEPAYNSPLHF.

The chain uses TRBV6-5 and TRBJ2-1; 7 bases align to TRBD1. V was pared by 5 bases and J by 8 bases, with 15 bases of the junction left unmatched. Germline V gene lookup returns CDR1 MNHEY and CDR2 SVGAGI. CDR3 length: 16 amino acids. The CDR3 sequence is CASSRPGQSKRDEQFF. The CDR3 nucleotides are TGTGCCAGCAGTCGCCCGGGACAGTCTAAACGCGATGAGCAGTTCTTC.

This clonotype was counted at least ten times. This chain connects TRBV20-1 to TRBJ1-2; D may be TRBD1 (5 bases). The germline gives CDR1 DFQATT, CDR2 SNEGSKA (reference sequence). Trimming pared 6 bases from V and 4 bases from J, leaving 18 bases between. The CDR3 consists of 14 residues. The CDR3 loop reads CSAKKTASTYGYTF. The CDR3 DNA reads as TGCAGTGCGAAGAAGACAGCATCCACCTATGGCTACACCTTC.

This clonotype appeared many times. CDR3: CASSRVNEQFF. In DNA, the CDR3 is TGTGCCAGCAGCCGCGTCAATGAGCAGTTCTTC. The rearrangement links TRBV7-2 to TRBJ2-1; D uncertain. Trimming cost V 5 bases and J 6 bases, with 5 bases left between them. The V gene's germline CDR1 is SGHTA and CDR2 FQGNSA. CDR3 length: 11 amino acids.

This clonotype was found many times. The chain uses TRBV7-2 and TRBJ2-3; no definite D call. Germline V gene data show CDR1 as SGHTA and CDR2 as FQGNSA. V lost 2 bases and J lost 0, with 6 bases in between. The CDR3 has 14 amino acids. CDR3 nucleotides: TGTGCCAGCAGCTTAACGACTAGCACAGATACGCAGTATTTT. As protein: CASSLTTSTDTQYF.

The V gene is TRBV3-1, the J gene TRBJ1-2; D is perhaps TRBD1 (5 bases). The CDR3 has 14 amino acids. Per the germline V gene, CDR1 is LGHDT and CDR2 is YNNKEL (reference sequence). Trimming shortened V by 4 bases and J by 4 bases, and 13 bases separated the two germline ends. The CDR3 spells CASSPSPGGYGYTF. DNA for the CDR3: TGTGCCAGCAGCCCCAGCCCCGGGGGCTATGGCTACACCTTC. Looking up the rest from reference TRBV3-1 and TRBJ1-2 gives the full variable domain: DTAVSQTPKYLVTQMGNDKSIKCEQNLGHDTMYWYKQDSKKFLKIMFSYNNKELIINETVPNRFSPKSPDKAHLNLHINSLELGDSAVYFCASSPSPGGYGYTFGSGTRLTVV.

The rearrangement joins TRBV30 to TRBJ1-1; D remains unclear. The germline V gene encodes CDR1 GTSNPN and CDR2 SVGIG (reference sequence). This CDR3 has 11 residues. Trimming cost V 5 bases and J 8 bases, with 12 bases left between them. This CDR3 is CAWDGLPEAFF. CDR3 nucleotides: TGTGCCTGGGACGGGCTACCCGAAGCTTTCTTT.

This clonotype was observed a handful of times. The chain combines TRBV4-1 with TRBJ1-1; D is possibly TRBD1 (5 bases). This CDR3 has 17 residues. The ends were cut back, 4 bases at V and 0 bases at J, with 18 bases in the middle. CDR1 and CDR2 from the germline V gene are MGHRA and YSYEKL. This CDR3 reads CASSPRSLGDMNTEAFF. The CDR3 nucleotides read TGCGCCAGCAGCCCAAGATCTTTGGGGGATATGAACACTGAAGCTTTCTTT.

This clonotype was counted only a few times. This chain uses TRBV6-6 with TRBJ1-2; 8 bases agree with TRBD1. The CDR3 has 13 residues. With 2 bases clipped from V and 8 bases from J, the junction kept 4 bases outside the gene matches. Germline CDR1 MNHNY, CDR2 SVGAGI (reference sequence). The DNA of the CDR3 is TGTGCCAGCAGTTACATACAGGGGGTAGGCTACACCTTC. This translates into CASSYIQGVGYTF.

The chain combines TRBV29-1 with TRBJ1-2; 7 bases are a match to TRBD1. Germline-derived CDR1 and CDR2 are SQVTM and ANQGSEA. Trimming at V came to 4 bases and at J to 0 bases, leaving 5 bases not matched to a gene. This CDR3 contains 14 residues. This CDR3 reads CSVGKTGANYGYTF. The CDR3 DNA follows: TGCAGCGTTGGGAAAACAGGGGCTAACTATGGCTACACCTTC.

This clonotype was counted between two and nine times. The chain carries TRBV4-3 and TRBJ1-2, with D possibly matching TRBD1 (6 bases). Per germline, CDR1 LGHNA and CDR2 YSLEER. This CDR3 has 13 residues. The V end was cut by 6 bases, the J end by 8 bases, with 16 bases between. CDR3 sequence: CASSGTDRSGYTF. CDR3 DNA sequence: TGCGCCAGCAGTGGTACTGACAGGAGCGGCTACACCTTC.

This clonotype was counted between two and nine times. This chain uses TRBV6-1 with TRBJ1-2, with 12 bases identical to TRBD1. Germline CDR1 is MNHNS and CDR2 is SASEGT. V lost 5 bases and J lost 0; bases outside the gene matches: 7. This CDR3 contains 17 residues. CDR3: CASSTGTGGRANYGYTF. The CDR3 DNA reads TGTGCCAGCAGTACCGGGACAGGGGGCAGAGCTAACTATGGCTACACCTTC.

As to this clonotype: A much larger clonotype is one base distant, so this may be a read error. The chain links TRBV6-2 or TRBV6-3 to TRBJ2-3, with 9 bases matching TRBD2. This CDR3 is built from 17 residues. Germline CDR1 reads MNHEY; CDR2 reads SVGEGT. The CDR3 here is CACSLGVAGVTTDTQYF. The CDR3 DNA sequence: TGTGCCTGCAGTCTTGGTGTAGCGGGGGTCACCACAGATACGCAGTATTTT.

The chain combines TRBV27 with TRBJ2-3; unclear D gene. Per the germline V gene, CDR1 is MNHEY and CDR2 is SMNVEV (reference sequence). CDR3 length: 15 residues. V was cut by 8 bases and J by 7 bases, with 22 bases left in between. The CDR3 nucleotides are TGTGCCAGCTCTGGGTCTGGACCCAGCCTCAATACGCAGTATTTT. Translating it yields CASSGSGPSLNTQYF.

The J gene is TRBJ1-2, the V gene TRBV7-9; 7 bases are shared with TRBD1. V lost 4 bases, J lost 8 bases, and 13 bases stayed unmatched. Germline CDR1 and CDR2: SEHNR and FQNEAQ (reference sequence). This CDR3 spans 15 amino acids. CDR3 loop: CASSCTGTVIGGYTF. DNA of the CDR3: TGTGCCAGCAGCTGCACCGGGACAGTAATTGGGGGCTACACCTTC. Using reference TRBV7-9 and TRBJ1-2 for the parts outside the CDR3, the full variable domain is DTGVSQNPRHKITKRGQNVTFRCDPISEHNRLYWYRQTLGQGPEFLTYFQNEAQLEKSRLLSDRFSAERPKGSFSTLEIQRTEQGDSAMYLCASSCTGTVIGGYTFGSGTRLTVV.

The V and J genes are TRBV4-1 and TRBJ2-1; D remains ambiguous. Trimming took 2 bases from V and 8 from J, leaving 13 bases between them. The CDR3 spans 14 residues. CDR1 is MGHRA, CDR2 YSYEKL, per germline. In nucleotides, the CDR3 is TGCGCCAGCAGCCAAATAGGGAATACGTATGAGCAGTTCTTC. Encoded protein: CASSQIGNTYEQFF.